The T cell receptor beta chain under discussion was sequenced for a study of stem cell transplantation in POMP-related autoinflammatory disease. The wider study: Before transplant, CD4+ T cells skewed naive and CD8+ proportions were low. Neutrophil and platelet engraftment from the graft donor was 100% through one year after transplant.

In regard to this clone: Its antigen is currently unknown.

V lost 0 bases and J lost 7; bases outside the gene matches: 8. CDR1 is SGDLS and CDR2 is YYNGEE in the germline V gene. The CDR3 loop spans 15 amino acids. Overall study results and limits: In patients with PRAID, every analyzed T-cell subset tended to show lower diversity and higher clonality.

PRAID featured prominent immunodeficiency. Using immunoSEQ multiplex PCR, the repertoire was profiled, and TCRdb retains in-frame clones only, with some absent. The table has 9,000 to 10,000 clones, about 85% seen once. The sample was CD4+ T cells from PBMCs, taken after stem cell transplantation. V gene TRBV9 combines with J gene TRBJ2-5; 8 bases map to TRBD2. This TCR derives from a human patient with POMP-related autoinflammation and immune dysregulation (PRAID). Some of the T cells may derive from the graft donor. This CDR3 is CASSVEGTRRGTQYF. CDR3 coding DNA: TGTGCCAGCAGCGTAGAGGGGACTAGAAGGGGGACCCAGTACTTC.